This TCR beta chain originates from a study of T-cell reconstitution after alpha-beta-depleted transplantation in children. The CDR3 contains 16 residues. The germline gives CDR1 SGHTA, CDR2 FQGTGA. Deletions cut 1 base from V and 6 bases from J, with 17 bases between. Researchers prepared the TCRbeta library using unique molecular identifiers, the study reports. TCRdb reanalysed the PCR reads using MiXCR and keeps one entry per CDR3 protein. Among fewer than 35,000 distinct CDR3 sequences, 6.3% were seen once, and the ten largest hold around 7%. This receptor was taken from a male patient aged 5 to 17 who had a stem cell transplant for acute myeloid leukemia, so the T cells may come from the graft donor. The gene calls are TRBV7-3 and TRBJ2-3; no reliable D call. Sequencing was performed on PBMCs, mostly from graft donor cells, taken 180 days after TCRalphabeta/CD19-depleted stem cell transplant. CDR3 coding DNA: TGTGCCAGCAGCTTAAGGCCGCAGCCGGCGCGGGATACGCAGTATTTT. It codes for CASSLRPQPARDTQYF.